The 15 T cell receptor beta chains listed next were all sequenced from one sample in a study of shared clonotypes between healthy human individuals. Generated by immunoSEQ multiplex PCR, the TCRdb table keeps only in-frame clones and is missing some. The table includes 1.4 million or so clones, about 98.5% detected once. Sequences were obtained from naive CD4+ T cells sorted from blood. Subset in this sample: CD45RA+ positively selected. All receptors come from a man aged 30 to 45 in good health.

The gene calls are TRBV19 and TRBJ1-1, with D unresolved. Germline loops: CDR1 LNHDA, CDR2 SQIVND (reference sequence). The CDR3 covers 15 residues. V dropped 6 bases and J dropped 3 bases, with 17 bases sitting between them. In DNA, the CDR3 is TGTGCCAGTAGACTATATGGGGATGTCTACACTGAAGCTTTCTTT. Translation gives CASRLYGDVYTEAFF.

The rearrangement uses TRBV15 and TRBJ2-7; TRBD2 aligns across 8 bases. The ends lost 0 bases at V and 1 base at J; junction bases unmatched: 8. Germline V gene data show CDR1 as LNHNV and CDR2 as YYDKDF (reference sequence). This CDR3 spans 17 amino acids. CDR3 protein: CATSRDLGLAGSYEQYF. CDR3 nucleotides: TGTGCCACCAGCAGAGATCTCGGCCTAGCGGGTTCCTACGAGCAGTACTTC.

The CDR3 DNA reads TGTGCCAGCAGCCAAAGACCCGGGACAGGGGAAAACATTCAGTACTTC. It codes for CASSQRPGTGENIQYF. The rearrangement joins TRBV14 to TRBJ2-4, with 10 positions matching TRBD1. This CDR3 is 16 amino acids long. V shed 2 bases and J 5 bases; nucleotides not matched to a gene: 6. Germline CDR1 SGHDN, CDR2 FVKESK.

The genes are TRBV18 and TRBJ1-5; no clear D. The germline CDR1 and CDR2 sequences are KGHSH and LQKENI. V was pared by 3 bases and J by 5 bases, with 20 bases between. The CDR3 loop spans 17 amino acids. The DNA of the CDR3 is TGTGCCAGCTCACCTAAACGACGGGCGGAGGCACATCAGCCCCAGCATTTT. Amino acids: CASSPKRRAEAHQPQHF.

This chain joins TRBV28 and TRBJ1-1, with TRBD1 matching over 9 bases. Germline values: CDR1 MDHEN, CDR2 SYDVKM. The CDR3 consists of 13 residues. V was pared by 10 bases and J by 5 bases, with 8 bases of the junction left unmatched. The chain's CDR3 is CATKGQGGTEAFF. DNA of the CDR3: TGTGCCACCAAGGGACAGGGTGGGACTGAAGCTTTCTTT.

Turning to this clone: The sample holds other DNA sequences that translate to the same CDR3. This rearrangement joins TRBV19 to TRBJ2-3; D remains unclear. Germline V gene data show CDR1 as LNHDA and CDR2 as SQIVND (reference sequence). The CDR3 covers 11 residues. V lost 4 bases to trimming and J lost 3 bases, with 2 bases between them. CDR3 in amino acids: CASSNTDTQYF. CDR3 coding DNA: TGTGCCAGTAGTAATACAGATACGCAGTATTTT.

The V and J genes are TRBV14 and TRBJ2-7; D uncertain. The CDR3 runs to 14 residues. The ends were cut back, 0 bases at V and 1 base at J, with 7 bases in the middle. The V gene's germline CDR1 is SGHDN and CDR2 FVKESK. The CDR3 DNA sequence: TGTGCCAGCAGCCAAGATGCAGGATCCTACGAGCAGTACTTC. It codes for CASSQDAGSYEQYF.

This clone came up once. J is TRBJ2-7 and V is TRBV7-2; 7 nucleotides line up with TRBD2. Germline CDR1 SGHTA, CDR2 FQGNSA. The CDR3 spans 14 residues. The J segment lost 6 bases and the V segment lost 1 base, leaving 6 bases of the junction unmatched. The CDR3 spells CASSLDGRAGEQYF. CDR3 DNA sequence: TGTGCCAGCAGCTTAGATGGGAGGGCCGGCGAGCAGTACTTC.

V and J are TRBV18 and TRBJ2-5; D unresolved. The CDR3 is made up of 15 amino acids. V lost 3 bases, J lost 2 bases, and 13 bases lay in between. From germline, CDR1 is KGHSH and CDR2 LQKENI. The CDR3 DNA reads TGTGCCAGCTCACCTTTGGGGAAAACTCAAGAGACCCAGTACTTC. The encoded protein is CASSPLGKTQETQYF.

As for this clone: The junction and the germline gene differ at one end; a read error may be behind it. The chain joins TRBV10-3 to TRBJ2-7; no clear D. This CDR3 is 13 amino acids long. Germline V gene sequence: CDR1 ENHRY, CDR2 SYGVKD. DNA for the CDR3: TGTGCCAGCAGTATCGGAAGCACCTACGAGCAGTACTTC. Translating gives CASSIGSTYEQYF.

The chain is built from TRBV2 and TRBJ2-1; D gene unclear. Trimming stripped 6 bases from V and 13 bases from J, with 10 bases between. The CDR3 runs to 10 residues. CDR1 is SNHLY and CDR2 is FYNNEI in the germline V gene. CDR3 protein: CASRTQHQFF. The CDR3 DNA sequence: TGTGCCAGCAGGACCCAACATCAGTTCTTC.

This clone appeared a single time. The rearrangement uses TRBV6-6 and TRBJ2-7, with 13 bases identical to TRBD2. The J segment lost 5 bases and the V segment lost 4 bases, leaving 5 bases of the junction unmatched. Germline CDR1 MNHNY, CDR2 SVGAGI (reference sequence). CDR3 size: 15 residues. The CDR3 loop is CASSSLGLAGDEQYF. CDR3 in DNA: TGTGCCAGCAGTTCACTAGGACTAGCGGGAGACGAGCAGTACTTC.

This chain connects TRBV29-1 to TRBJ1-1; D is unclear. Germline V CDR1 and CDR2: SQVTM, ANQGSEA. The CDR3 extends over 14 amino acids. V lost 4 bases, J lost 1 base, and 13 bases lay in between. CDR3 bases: TGCAGCGTTGTAGTGTCTGGGGAGAACACTGAAGCTTTCTTT. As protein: CSVVVSGENTEAFF.

This chain's CDR3 is CASNRQGKGNEQFF. The CDR3 DNA reads TGTGCCAGCAACCGGCAGGGAAAAGGCAATGAGCAGTTCTTC. This chain joins TRBV5-4 and TRBJ2-1; D possibly corresponds to TRBD1 (5 bases). This CDR3 is built from 14 residues. CDR1 is SGHNT and CDR2 is YYREEE in the germline V gene (reference sequence). Between the trimmed V and J ends, which lost 6 bases and 6 bases, there was a span of 16 bases.

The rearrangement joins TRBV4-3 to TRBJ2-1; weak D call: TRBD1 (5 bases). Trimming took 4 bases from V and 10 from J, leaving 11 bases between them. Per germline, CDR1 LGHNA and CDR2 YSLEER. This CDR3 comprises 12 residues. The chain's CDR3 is CASSPAQGEQFF. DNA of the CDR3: TGCGCCAGCAGCCCAGCTCAGGGCGAGCAGTTCTTC.